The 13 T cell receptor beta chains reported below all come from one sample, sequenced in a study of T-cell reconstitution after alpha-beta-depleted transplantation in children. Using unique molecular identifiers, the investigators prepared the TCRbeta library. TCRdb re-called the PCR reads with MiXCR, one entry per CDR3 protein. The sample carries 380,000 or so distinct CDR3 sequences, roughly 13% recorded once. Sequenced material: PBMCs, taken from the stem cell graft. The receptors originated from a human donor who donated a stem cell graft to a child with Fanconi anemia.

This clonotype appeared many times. The CDR3 sequence: CASSLAPTTNYGYTF. The CDR3 bases are TGTGCCAGCAGTTTAGCCCCAACAACTAACTATGGCTACACCTTC. This chain joins TRBV12-3 or TRBV12-4 and TRBJ1-2; D gene unclear. V lost 0 bases, J lost 0 bases, and 8 bases lay in between. The length of the CDR3 is 15 residues.

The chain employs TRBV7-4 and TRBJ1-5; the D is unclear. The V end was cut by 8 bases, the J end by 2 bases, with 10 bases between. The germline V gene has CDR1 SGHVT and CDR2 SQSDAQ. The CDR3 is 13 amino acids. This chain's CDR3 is CASYPRGNQPQHF. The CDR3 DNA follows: TGTGCCAGCTACCCTCGGGGCAATCAGCCCCAGCATTTT.

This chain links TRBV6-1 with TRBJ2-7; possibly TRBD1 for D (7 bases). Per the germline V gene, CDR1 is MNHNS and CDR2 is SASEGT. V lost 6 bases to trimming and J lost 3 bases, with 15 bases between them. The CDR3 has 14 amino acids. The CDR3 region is CASSRAGQHYEQYF. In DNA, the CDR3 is TGTGCCAGCAGCCGCGCGGGACAGCACTACGAGCAGTACTTC.

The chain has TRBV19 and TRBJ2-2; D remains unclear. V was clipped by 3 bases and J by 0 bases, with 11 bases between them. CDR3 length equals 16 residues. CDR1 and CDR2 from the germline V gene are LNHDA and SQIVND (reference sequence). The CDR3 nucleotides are TGTGCCAGTAGTATCCTCACCCTACCGAACACCGGGGAGCTGTTTTTT. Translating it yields CASSILTLPNTGELFF.

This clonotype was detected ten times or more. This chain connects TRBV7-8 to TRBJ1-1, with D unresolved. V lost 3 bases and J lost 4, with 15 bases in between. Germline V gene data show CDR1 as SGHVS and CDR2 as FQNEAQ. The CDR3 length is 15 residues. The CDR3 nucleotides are TGTGCCAGCAGCTTCCTCAGGAACGGCGGCACTGAAGCTTTCTTT. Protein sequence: CASSFLRNGGTEAFF.

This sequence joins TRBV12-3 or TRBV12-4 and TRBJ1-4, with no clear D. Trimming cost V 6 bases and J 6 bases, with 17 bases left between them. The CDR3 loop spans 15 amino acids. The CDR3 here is CASRRDAQPHEKLFF. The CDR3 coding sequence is TGTGCCAGCAGACGAGACGCCCAACCTCATGAAAAACTGTTTTTT.

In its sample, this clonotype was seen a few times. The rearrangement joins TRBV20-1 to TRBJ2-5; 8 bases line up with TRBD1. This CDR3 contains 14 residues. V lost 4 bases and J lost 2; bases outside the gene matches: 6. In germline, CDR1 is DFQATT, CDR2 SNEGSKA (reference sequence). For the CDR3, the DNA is TGCAGTGCTACCGACAGGGGTTGGCAAGAGACCCAGTACTTC. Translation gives CSATDRGWQETQYF.

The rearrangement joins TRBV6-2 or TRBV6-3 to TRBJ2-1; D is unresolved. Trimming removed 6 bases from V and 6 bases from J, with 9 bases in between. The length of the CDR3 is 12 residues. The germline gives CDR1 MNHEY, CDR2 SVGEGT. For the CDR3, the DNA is TGTGCCAGCAGCCATCCCCTCAATGAGCAGTTCTTC. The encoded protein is CASSHPLNEQFF.

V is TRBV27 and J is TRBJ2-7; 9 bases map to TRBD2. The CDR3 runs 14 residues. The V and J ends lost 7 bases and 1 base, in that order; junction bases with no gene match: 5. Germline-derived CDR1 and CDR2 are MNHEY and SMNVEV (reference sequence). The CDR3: CASKAAGGSYEQYV. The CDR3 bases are TGTGCCAGCAAGGCAGCGGGGGGATCCTACGAGCAGTACGTC.

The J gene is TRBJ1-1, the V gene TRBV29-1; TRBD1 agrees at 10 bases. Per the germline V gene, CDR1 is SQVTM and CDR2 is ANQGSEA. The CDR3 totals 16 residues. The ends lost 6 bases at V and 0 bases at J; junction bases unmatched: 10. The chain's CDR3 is CSVGGQGLFLNTEAFF. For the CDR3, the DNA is TGCAGCGTGGGGGGACAGGGGTTATTCTTGAACACTGAAGCTTTCTTT.

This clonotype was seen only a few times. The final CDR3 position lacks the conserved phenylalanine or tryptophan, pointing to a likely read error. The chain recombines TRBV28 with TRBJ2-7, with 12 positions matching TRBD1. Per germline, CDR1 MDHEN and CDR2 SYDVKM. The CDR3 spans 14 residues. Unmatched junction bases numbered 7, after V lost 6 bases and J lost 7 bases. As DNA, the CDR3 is TGTGCCAGCAGCCCGGGACAGGGGGCGTGGGAGCAGTACCTC. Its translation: CASSPGQGAWEQYL.

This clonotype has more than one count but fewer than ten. The CDR3 is CASSGVVPIGETQYF. In DNA form, the CDR3 reads TGTGCCAGCAGCGGGGTGGTACCTATCGGCGAGACCCAGTACTTC. The chain is built from TRBV2 and TRBJ2-5, with D perhaps TRBD2 (5 bases). V was cut by 6 bases and J by 5 bases, with 19 bases left in between. The CDR3 spans 15 residues. CDR1 is SNHLY and CDR2 is FYNNEI in the germline V gene.

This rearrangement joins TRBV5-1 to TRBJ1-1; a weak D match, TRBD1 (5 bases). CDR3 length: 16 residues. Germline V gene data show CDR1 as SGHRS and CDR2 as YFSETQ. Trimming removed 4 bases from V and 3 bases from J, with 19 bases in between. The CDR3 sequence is CASSPGQGTVDTEAFF. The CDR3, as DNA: TGCGCCAGCAGCCCGGGGCAGGGCACCGTGGACACTGAAGCTTTCTTT.